The clone carrying this T cell receptor (beta chain) was seen only a few times. The data were taken from a study of blood T cell repertoires in COVID-19. Study summary: From the United States, Italy and Spain came samples of acute and convalescent COVID-19. From T cells, B-cell-depleted T cells, or PBMCs came the material, which was cDNA or gDNA.

After removal of 5 bases from V and 2 bases from J, the junction contained 6 bases not matched to a gene. This CDR3 spans 16 amino acids. CDR1 is MDHEN, CDR2 SYDVKM, per germline. In the authors' methods: Quantification of nucleated cells was approximated via reference gene primer amplification. Here immunoSEQ multiplex PCR was the method, and the copy in TCRdb shows in-frame clones only, minus some. D and trimming were read from the DNA, whereas the V and J calls and clone size are those reported in that table. The data hold around 290,000 clones, with roughly 90% observed a single time. Patients of the Seattle cohort, enrolled during active infection, were followed longitudinally.

J is TRBJ2-5 and V is TRBV28; 12 bases are a match to TRBD2. Specimen: peripheral blood. This TCR was recovered from a woman aged 30 to 39 with COVID-19, enrolled during active disease. The CDR3 loop is CASSVTSGSRQETQYF. As DNA, the CDR3 is TGTGCCAGCAGTGTGACTAGCGGGAGTCGACAAGAGACCCAGTACTTC.